This T cell receptor (beta chain) is from a study of Ad26.COV2.S vaccination and SARS-CoV-2 variants. Broader study findings: Total T cell responses were possibly underestimated by TCR breadth and depth analyses. Vaccine and placebo recipients had comparable breadth of non-spike TCRs.

The repertoire was sequenced with immunoSEQ multiplex PCR; TCRdb's copy has only in-frame clones and lacks some. The sample gives under 400,000 clones, roughly 91% of which show up once; roughly 3.6% is in the top ten. Between the trimmed V and J ends, which lost 0 bases and 6 bases, there was a span of 17 bases. CDR3 length equals 17 residues. Treatment noted: about 20 received Ad26.COV2.S at low or high dose, single or two shots; five or six received placebo; per-sample allocation not given. Following the first vaccine or placebo injection, samples were taken on day 63. This person who donated was an adult of 18-55 years in Boston. Vaccination employed an Ad26 vector expressing the Wuhan-strain SARS-CoV-2 spike. As for this clone: Its antigen remains unknown.

Specimen: peripheral blood, collected in a trial of Ad26.COV2.S vaccine versus placebo. This sequence joins TRBV23-1 and TRBJ1-4; D call uncertain. TRBV23-1 is sorted into the ORF group, with uncertain function. This sequence was found in a person aged 18-60 years who received the Ad26.COV2.S COVID-19 vaccine or a placebo. The CDR3 coding sequence is TGCGCCAGCAGTCAATCTATCCCGGTCTCTAGGGATGAAAAACTGTTTTTT. Protein sequence: CASSQSIPVSRDEKLFF.